This T cell receptor (beta chain) was profiled in a study of T-cell reconstitution after alpha-beta-depleted transplantation in children (dated by TCRdb to 2015 to 2016). Concerning the study at large: Using TCR repertoire profiling, the study followed T-cell immune reconstitution in a quantitative way in children after TCRalphabeta/CD19-depleted allogeneic hematopoietic cell transplantation.

The CDR3 goes from the cysteine to the phenylalanine over 18 residues. The read is trimmed to its CDR3 DNA, 54 bases read in frame from base 1. Libraries were made using PCR. Sequencing used an Illumina HiSeq 2500. TCR library preparation used molecular barcoding, with unique molecular identifiers applied to normalize quantification of the TCRbeta repertoire. TCRdb reprocessed the public reads (quality trimming at Q25 with fastp, clone calling with MiXCR) and kept in-frame beta chains. When rows share a CDR3 protein, they turn into one entry using the most common DNA and genes. Recorded for this sample are 450,000 to 500,000 distinct CDR3 sequences; around 12% of them occurred a single time. The top ten hold around 6% of the sample. Concerning this clonotype: The antigen it recognizes is unknown. The sample holds no much larger clone one base away, and base qualities are not on file.

The receptor's source is a human donor who donated a stem cell graft to a child with combined immunodeficiency. Specimen: PBMCs from the stem cell graft donor, collected from the stem cell graft. The chain links TRBV12-3 or TRBV12-4 with TRBJ2-1; 7 junctional bases match TRBD1. The CDR3 corresponds to CTIRTFSFRDRFYNEQFF. The DNA is as follows: TGTACCATCAGAACTTTCTCCTTCCGGGACAGATTCTACAATGAGCAGTTCTTC.